The 12 T cell receptor beta chains reported below all come from one sample, sequenced in a study of neurological immune-mediated disorders. TCRdb re-analysed the 5' RACE reads in MiXCR, keeping a single row per CDR3 protein. The table records under 35,000 distinct CDR3 sequences, 1.5% of them present only once. Sequences were obtained from PBMCs. These receptors came from a woman aged 25 to 39 with multiple sclerosis.

This clonotype was seen repeatedly, ten times or more. V usage is TRBV5-1 and J usage is TRBJ2-3; maybe TRBD2 (6 bases). The CDR3 extends over 15 amino acids. Germline assignment: CDR1 SGHRS and CDR2 YFSETQ. V lost 0 bases and J lost 5, with 13 bases in between. CDR3 amino acids: CASSLGGVTLDTQYF. The CDR3 bases are TGCGCCAGCAGCTTGGGCGGGGTTACGTTAGATACGCAGTATTTT. The entire variable domain, with the rest obtained from reference TRBV5-1 and TRBJ2-3, is as follows: KAGVTQTPRYLIKTRGQQVTLSCSPISGHRSVSWYQQTPGQGLQFLFEYFSETQRNKGNFPGRFSGRQFSNSRSEMNVSTLELGDSALYLCASSLGGVTLDTQYFGPGTRLTVL.

This clonotype was counted at least ten times. This rearrangement joins TRBV6-5 to TRBJ2-5; tentatively, D is TRBD1 or TRBD2 (5 bases each). CDR3 size: 15 residues. The V end was cut by 6 bases, the J end by 4 bases, with 18 bases between. Germline CDR1 MNHEY, CDR2 SVGAGI. The CDR3 sequence: CASSLRDLKGETQYF. The CDR3 nucleotides are TGTGCCAGCAGCCTCCGGGACCTCAAGGGAGAGACCCAGTACTTC.

This clonotype was counted many times. The genes are TRBV27 and TRBJ1-1; 9 bases line up with TRBD1. CDR1 and CDR2 from the germline V gene are MNHEY and SMNVEV (reference sequence). The CDR3 runs 16 residues. Trimming at V came to 3 bases and at J to 4 bases, leaving 9 bases not matched to a gene. The CDR3 nucleotides are TGTGCCAGCAGTTTTAGACGGGGACAGGGCGGCACTGAAGCTTTCTTT. As protein: CASSFRRGQGGTEAFF.

This clonotype was seen ten or more times. The chain is built from TRBV7-8 and TRBJ1-2; the D is unclear. The CDR3 totals 13 residues. V gave up 2 bases and J gave up 8 bases, with 12 bases separating them. CDR1 SGHVS and CDR2 FQNEAQ come from the germline V gene. This CDR3 is CASSLYRRRGYTF. CDR3 nucleotides: TGTGCCAGCAGCTTATACCGCCGGAGGGGCTACACCTTC.

This clonotype was observed many times. This rearrangement joins TRBV9 to TRBJ2-5, with 9 positions matching TRBD1. With 3 bases clipped from V and 4 bases from J, the junction kept 7 bases outside the gene matches. Germline-derived CDR1 and CDR2 are SGDLS and YYNGEE. This CDR3 has 15 amino acids. DNA of the CDR3: TGTGCCAGCAGCGGAGGACAGGGGAGGTTAGAGACCCAGTACTTC. The encoded protein is CASSGGQGRLETQYF.

This clonotype occurred many times. V and J are TRBV20-1 and TRBJ2-1; 9 bases agree with TRBD1. V shed 7 bases and J 4 bases; nucleotides not matched to a gene: 8. The CDR3 length is 14 residues. The V gene's germline CDR1 is DFQATT and CDR2 SNEGSKA (reference sequence). The CDR3 sequence is CSVQSGQGYNEQFF. The CDR3 DNA sequence: TGCAGTGTTCAGTCGGGACAGGGTTACAATGAGCAGTTCTTC.

This clonotype was seen ten or more times. The gene calls are TRBV6-6 and TRBJ2-5; either TRBD1 or TRBD2 may supply D (6 bases each). CDR3 length: 19 residues. Trimming removed 2 bases from V and 2 bases from J, with 24 bases in between. Germline CDR1 and CDR2: MNHNY and SVGAGI (reference sequence). For the CDR3, the DNA is TGTGCCAGCAGTTACAAGAGGGGCCCTACCGGGGGCTCACAAGAGACCCAGTACTTC. Amino acids: CASSYKRGPTGGSQETQYF.

This clonotype was seen many times. The chain is built from TRBV5-1 and TRBJ2-7; 7 bases agree with TRBD1. Germline V lookup: CDR1 SGHRS, CDR2 YFSETQ. J gave up 0 bases and V 5 bases, and 8 bases lay outside the gene matches. The CDR3 contains 15 residues. Written as DNA, the CDR3 is TGCGCCAGCAGTACCGACAGGGCATTCTCCTACGAGCAGTACTTC. Its protein product is CASSTDRAFSYEQYF.

This clonotype was recorded many times. The chain joins TRBV24-1 to TRBJ2-2; a possible D gene is TRBD2 (6 bases). V was shortened by 9 bases and J by 4 bases, with 20 bases between the two germline ends. The CDR3 spans 16 residues. Germline V gene sequence: CDR1 KGHDR, CDR2 SFDVKD. DNA of the CDR3: TGTGCCACCTCAGATGGGAGGCGCGGGTTCACCGGGGAGCTGTTTTTT. Amino acids: CATSDGRRGFTGELFF.

This clonotype was found many times. V and J are TRBV9 and TRBJ2-5; 12 nucleotides agree with TRBD2. Germline lookup yields CDR1 SGDLS and CDR2 YYNGEE. There are 20 residues in the CDR3. The trim removed 2 bases at V and 2 bases at J, leaving 16 bases unmatched. CDR3 nucleotide sequence: TGTGCCAGCAGCGTCCAGTTCGGGGCAGGACTAGCGGGGACGCAAGAGACCCAGTACTTC. It yields the protein CASSVQFGAGLAGTQETQYF.

The sample holds many counts of this clonotype. The CDR3 spells CASSDHRGLLGEQYF. CDR3 sequence (DNA): TGTGCCAGCAGTGACCACAGGGGGCTGTTGGGGGAGCAGTACTTC. The rearrangement links TRBV25-1 to TRBJ2-7, with 9 nucleotides matching TRBD1. Losses at the gene ends were 3 bases for V and 7 bases for J; bases not matched to a gene: 10. Looked up from germline, CDR1 is MGHDK and CDR2 is SYGVNS. The CDR3 consists of 15 residues.

At least ten counts were recorded for this clonotype. V usage is TRBV12-3 or TRBV12-4 and J usage is TRBJ1-1; D is perhaps TRBD1 (5 bases). V gave up 6 bases and J gave up 9 bases, with 11 bases separating them. The CDR3 sequence is 11 residues long. This CDR3 reads CASSRGIQAFF. DNA of the CDR3: TGTGCCAGCAGCCGGGGGATTCAAGCTTTCTTT.